This T cell receptor beta chain was found in a study of post-analysis software for immune sequencing data. Looking at the study overall: Disease courses included relapsing-remitting, secondary progressive and progressive-relapsing multiple sclerosis.

Study findings and constraints: Controls had lower frequencies than patients of about five TRBV segments, which included TRBV5-6, TRBV5-1 and TRBV20-1. Controls significantly exceeded multiple sclerosis patients in normalized Chao1 diversity. Strong co-clustering by F measure linked samples that shared a preparation batch.

cDNA libraries of TCR beta carried unique molecular identifiers. One entry per CDR3 protein results from TCRdb running MiXCR on the PCR reads. The sample lists 820,000 or so distinct CDR3 sequences; 53% were seen once. Comment on this clonotype: Its antigen is unidentified.

The germline gives CDR1 LGHDT, CDR2 YNNKEL (reference sequence). CDR3 size: 16 residues. The V end lost 4 bases, the J end lost 1 base, and 16 bases lay between the germline ends. V usage is TRBV3-1 and J usage is TRBJ2-5; D is unclear. This TCR derives from a girl aged 10-17 years with multiple sclerosis. The sequencing input was blood. The chain's CDR3 is CASSPAVGVAQETQYF. The CDR3 DNA reads TGTGCCAGCAGCCCGGCGGTTGGGGTAGCCCAAGAGACCCAGTACTTC.